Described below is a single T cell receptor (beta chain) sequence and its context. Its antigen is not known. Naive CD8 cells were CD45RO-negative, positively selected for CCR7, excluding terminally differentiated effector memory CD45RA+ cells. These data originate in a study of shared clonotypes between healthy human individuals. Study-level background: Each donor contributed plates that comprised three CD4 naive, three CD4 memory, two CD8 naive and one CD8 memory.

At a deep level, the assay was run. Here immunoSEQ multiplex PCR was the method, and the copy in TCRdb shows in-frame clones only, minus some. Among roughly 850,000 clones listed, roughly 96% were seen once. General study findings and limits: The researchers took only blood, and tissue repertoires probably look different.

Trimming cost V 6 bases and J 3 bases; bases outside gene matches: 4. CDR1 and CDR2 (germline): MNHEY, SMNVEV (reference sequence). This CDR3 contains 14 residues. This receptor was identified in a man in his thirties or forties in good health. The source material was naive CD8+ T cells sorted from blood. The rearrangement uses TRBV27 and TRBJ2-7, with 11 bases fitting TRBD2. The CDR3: CASSGGLAVYEQYF. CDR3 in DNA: TGTGCCAGCAGCGGGGGACTAGCGGTCTACGAGCAGTACTTC.